This TCR beta chain derives from a study of technical replicates of blood from a handful of donors. Profiled with immunoSEQ multiplex PCR; TCRdb holds only in-frame clones, not every one. The sample records around 80,000 clones, about 98% being singletons. The TCR was taken from a human donor in good health. The sequenced sample was T cells isolated from PBMCs.

In nucleotides, the CDR3 is TGCGCCAGCAGCTTGGATGCGGGGACGGGGTGGGGCGCTTTCTTT. Translating gives CASSLDAGTGWGAFF. V and J are TRBV5-1 and TRBJ1-1, with D possibly being TRBD1 (5 bases). Germline-derived CDR1 and CDR2 are SGHRS and YFSETQ. The CDR3 extends over 15 amino acids. V was pared by 0 bases and J by 11 bases, with 20 bases between.